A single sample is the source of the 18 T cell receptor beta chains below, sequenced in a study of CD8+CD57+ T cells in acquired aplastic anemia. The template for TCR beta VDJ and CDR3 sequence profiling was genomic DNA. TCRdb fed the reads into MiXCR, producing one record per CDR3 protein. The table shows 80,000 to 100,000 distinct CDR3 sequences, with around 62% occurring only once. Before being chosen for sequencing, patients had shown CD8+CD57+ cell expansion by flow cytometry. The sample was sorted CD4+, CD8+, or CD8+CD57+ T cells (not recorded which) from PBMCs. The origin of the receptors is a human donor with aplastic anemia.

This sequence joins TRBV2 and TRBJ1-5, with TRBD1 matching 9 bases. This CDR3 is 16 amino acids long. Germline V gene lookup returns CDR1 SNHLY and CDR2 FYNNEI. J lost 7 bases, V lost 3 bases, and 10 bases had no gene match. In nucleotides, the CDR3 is TGTGCCAGCAGTGATCCCGGACAGGGGTCCAGCCAGCCCCAGCATTTT. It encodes CASSDPGQGSSQPQHF. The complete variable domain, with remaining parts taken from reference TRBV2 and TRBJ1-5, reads EPEVTQTPSHQVTQMGQEVILRCVPISNHLYFYWYRQILGQKVEFLVSFYNNEISEKSEIFDDQFSVERPDGSNFTLKIRSTKLEDSAMYFCASSDPGQGSSQPQHFGDGTRLSIL.

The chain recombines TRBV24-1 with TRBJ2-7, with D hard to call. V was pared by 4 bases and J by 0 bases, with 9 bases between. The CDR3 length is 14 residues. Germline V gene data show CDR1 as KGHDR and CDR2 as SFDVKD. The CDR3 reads CATSEGSDSYEQYF. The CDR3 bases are TGTGCCACCAGTGAGGGAAGCGACTCCTACGAGCAGTACTTC.

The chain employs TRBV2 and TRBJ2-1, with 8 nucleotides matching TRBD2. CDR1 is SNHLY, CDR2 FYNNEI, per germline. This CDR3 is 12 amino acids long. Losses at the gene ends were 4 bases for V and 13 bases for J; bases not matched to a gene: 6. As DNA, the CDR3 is TGTGCCAGCAGTGGGGATAGCGGGGCTCAGTTCTTC. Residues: CASSGDSGAQFF. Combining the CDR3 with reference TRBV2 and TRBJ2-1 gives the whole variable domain EPEVTQTPSHQVTQMGQEVILRCVPISNHLYFYWYRQILGQKVEFLVSFYNNEISEKSEIFDDQFSVERPDGSNFTLKIRSTKLEDSAMYFCASSGDSGAQFFGPGTRLTVL.

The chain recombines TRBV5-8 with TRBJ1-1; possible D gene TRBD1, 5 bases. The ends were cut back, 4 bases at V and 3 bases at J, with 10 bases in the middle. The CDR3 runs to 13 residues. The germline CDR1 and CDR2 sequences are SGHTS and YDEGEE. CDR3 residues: CASSRGVDTEAFF. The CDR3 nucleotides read TGTGCCAGCAGCCGAGGGGTCGACACTGAAGCTTTCTTT.

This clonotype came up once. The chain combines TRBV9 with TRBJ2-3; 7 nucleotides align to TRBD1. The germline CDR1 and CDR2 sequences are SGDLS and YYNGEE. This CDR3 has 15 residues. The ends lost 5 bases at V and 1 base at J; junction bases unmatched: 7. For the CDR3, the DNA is TGTGCCAGCAGTGACCAAACAGGGGGCACAGATACGCAGTATTTT. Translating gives CASSDQTGGTDTQYF.

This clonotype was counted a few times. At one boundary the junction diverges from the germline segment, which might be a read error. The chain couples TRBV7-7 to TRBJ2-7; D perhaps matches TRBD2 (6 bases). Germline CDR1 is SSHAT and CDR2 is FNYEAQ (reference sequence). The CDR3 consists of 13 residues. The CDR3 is CASSQVGGDEQYF. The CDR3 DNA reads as TGTGCTAGCAGCCAGGTTGGAGGGGACGAGCAGTACTTC.

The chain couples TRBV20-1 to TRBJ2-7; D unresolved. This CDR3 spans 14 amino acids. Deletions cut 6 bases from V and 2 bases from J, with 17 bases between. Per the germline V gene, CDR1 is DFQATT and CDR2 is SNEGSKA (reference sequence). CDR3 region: CSAEYDLLPYEQYF. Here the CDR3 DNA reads TGCAGTGCAGAATATGACCTTCTCCCCTACGAGCAGTACTTC.

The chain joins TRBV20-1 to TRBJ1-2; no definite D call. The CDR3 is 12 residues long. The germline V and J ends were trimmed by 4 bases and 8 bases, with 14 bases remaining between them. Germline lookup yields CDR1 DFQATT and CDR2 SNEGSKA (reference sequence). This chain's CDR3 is CSATAQSIGYTF. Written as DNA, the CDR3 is TGCAGTGCTACAGCGCAGTCTATAGGCTACACCTTC.

CDR3 DNA sequence: TGTGCCACCAGTGATCCGACAAGCGGCTACACCTTC. Translating it yields CATSDPTSGYTF. The chain links TRBV24-1 to TRBJ1-2; D gene uncertain. Per germline, CDR1 KGHDR and CDR2 SFDVKD. The CDR3 runs to 12 residues. V lost 3 bases and J 8 bases, leaving 9 bases between the germline ends.

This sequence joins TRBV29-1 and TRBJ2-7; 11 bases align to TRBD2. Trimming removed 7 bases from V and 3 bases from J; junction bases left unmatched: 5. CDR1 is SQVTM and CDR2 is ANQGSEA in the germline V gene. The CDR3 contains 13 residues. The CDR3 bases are TGCAGCGCCATAACTAGCGGGAGCTACGAGCAGTACTTC. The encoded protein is CSAITSGSYEQYF.

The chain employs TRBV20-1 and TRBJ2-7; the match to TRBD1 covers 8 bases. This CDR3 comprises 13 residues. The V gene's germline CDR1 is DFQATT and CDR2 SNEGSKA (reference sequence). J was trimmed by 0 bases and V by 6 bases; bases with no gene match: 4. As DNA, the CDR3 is TGCAGTGCCGAGGACAGGGTCTCCTACGAGCAGTACTTC. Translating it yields CSAEDRVSYEQYF.

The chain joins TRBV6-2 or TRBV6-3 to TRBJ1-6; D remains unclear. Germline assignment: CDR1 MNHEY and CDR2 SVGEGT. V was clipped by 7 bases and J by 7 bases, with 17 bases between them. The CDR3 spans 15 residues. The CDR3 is CASIETPGGNSPLHF. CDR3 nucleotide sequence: TGTGCCAGCATCGAAACCCCCGGCGGGAATTCACCCCTCCACTTT.

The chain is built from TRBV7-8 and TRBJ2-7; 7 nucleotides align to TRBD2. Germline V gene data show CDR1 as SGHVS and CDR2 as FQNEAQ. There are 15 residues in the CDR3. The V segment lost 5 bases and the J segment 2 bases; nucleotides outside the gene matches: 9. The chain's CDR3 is CASSPREAPTYEQYF. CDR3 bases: TGTGCCAGCAGCCCCCGGGAGGCGCCCACCTACGAGCAGTACTTC.

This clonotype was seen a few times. The CDR3 nucleotides read TGTGCCAGTGCGACAGGGTTGAACACTGAAGCTTTCTTT. Amino acids: CASATGLNTEAFF. The chain is built from TRBV2 and TRBJ1-1; TRBD1 matches 7 bases. The junction had 4 bases not matched to a gene; V was cut back by 9 bases and J by 0 bases. The CDR3 contains 13 residues. Germline loops: CDR1 SNHLY, CDR2 FYNNEI.

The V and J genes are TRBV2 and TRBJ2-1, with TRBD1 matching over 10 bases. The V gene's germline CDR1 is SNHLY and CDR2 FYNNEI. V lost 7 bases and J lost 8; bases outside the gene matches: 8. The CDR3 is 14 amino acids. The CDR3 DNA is TGTGCCAGCAAACGGGACAGGGGTTCTGATGAGCAGTTCTTC. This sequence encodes CASKRDRGSDEQFF.

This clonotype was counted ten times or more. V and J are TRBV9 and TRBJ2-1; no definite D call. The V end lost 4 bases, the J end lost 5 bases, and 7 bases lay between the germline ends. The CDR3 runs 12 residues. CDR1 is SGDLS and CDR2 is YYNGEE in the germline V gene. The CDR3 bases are TGTGCCAGCAGCCCTATGGACAATGAGCAGTTCTTC. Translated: CASSPMDNEQFF.

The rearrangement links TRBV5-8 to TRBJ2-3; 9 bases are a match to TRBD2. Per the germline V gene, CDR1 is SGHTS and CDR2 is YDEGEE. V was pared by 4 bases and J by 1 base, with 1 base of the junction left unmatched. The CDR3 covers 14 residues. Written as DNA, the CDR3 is TGTGCCAGCAGCGCGGGGGGGCGCACAGATACGCAGTATTTT. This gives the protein CASSAGGRTDTQYF.

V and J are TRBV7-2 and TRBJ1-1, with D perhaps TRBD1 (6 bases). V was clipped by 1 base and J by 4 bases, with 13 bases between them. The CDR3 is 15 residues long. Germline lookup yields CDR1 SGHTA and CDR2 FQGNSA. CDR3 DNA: TGTGCCAGCAGCTTAGGTGGGGGCGCAGGCACTGAAGCTTTCTTT. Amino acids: CASSLGGGAGTEAFF.